These 10 T cell receptor beta chains came from one sample sequenced in a study of Ad26.COV2.S vaccination and SARS-CoV-2 variants. This table comes from immunoSEQ multiplex PCR, and its TCRdb copy is limited to in-frame clones, with some not included. The repertoire consists of roughly 400,000 clones, with around 91% occurring once and the leading ten covering under 2%. The treatment: about 20 received Ad26.COV2.S at low or high dose, single or two shots; five or six received placebo; per-sample allocation not given. Samples came from day 63 after the first vaccine or placebo injection. The material was peripheral blood, obtained in a trial of Ad26.COV2.S vaccine versus placebo. These receptors all stem from a person between 18 and 65 years old who received the Ad26.COV2.S COVID-19 vaccine or a placebo.

The rearrangement uses TRBV7-8 and TRBJ2-5, with 8 bases identical to TRBD1. V lost 5 bases and J lost 5; bases outside the gene matches: 10. The CDR3 is made up of 15 amino acids. Per the germline V gene, CDR1 is SGHVS and CDR2 is FQNEAQ. The CDR3 region is CASSPRTGKMETQYF. In DNA, the CDR3 is TGTGCCAGCAGCCCCCGGACAGGGAAAATGGAGACCCAGTACTTC.

The chain links TRBV14 to TRBJ2-5; D possibly corresponds to TRBD1 (6 bases). The length of the CDR3 is 15 residues. The V gene lost 4 bases and the J gene lost 5 bases, with 17 bases spanning the gap. Looked up from germline, CDR1 is SGHDN and CDR2 is FVKESK. The CDR3 sequence: CASSPLAAGEETQYF. As DNA, the CDR3 is TGTGCCAGCAGCCCCCTGGCGGCAGGGGAGGAGACCCAGTACTTC.

The rearrangement joins TRBV30 to TRBJ1-2; D may be TRBD1 (6 bases). With 1 base removed from V and 0 bases from J, the gap between germline ends came to 9 bases. The CDR3 is 14 residues long. Germline assignment: CDR1 GTSNPN and CDR2 SVGIG (reference sequence). This CDR3 reads CAWSGQEPNYGYTF. As DNA, the CDR3 is TGTGCCTGGAGTGGACAGGAACCTAACTATGGCTACACCTTC.

The chain couples TRBV19 to TRBJ1-6; D is unclear. The length of the CDR3 is 15 residues. Germline CDR1 is LNHDA and CDR2 is SQIVND (reference sequence). V lost 6 bases and J 5 bases, leaving 14 bases between the germline ends. The CDR3: CASSKTGVNNSPLHF. DNA of the CDR3: TGTGCCAGTAGCAAAACGGGAGTAAATAATTCACCCCTCCACTTT.

This chain connects TRBV10-2 to TRBJ1-5; no reliable D call. The V end lost 3 bases, the J end lost 3 bases, and 15 bases lay between the germline ends. This CDR3 has 16 amino acids. Germline CDR1 is WSHSY and CDR2 is SAAADI. The CDR3 is CASSDRGRGVNQPQHF. Here the CDR3 DNA reads TGCGCCAGCAGTGACCGAGGGAGAGGTGTCAATCAGCCCCAGCATTTT.

The chain employs TRBV5-1 and TRBJ1-1; 11 bases map to TRBD1. CDR1 is SGHRS and CDR2 is YFSETQ in the germline V gene. This CDR3 region has 17 residues. Unmatched junction bases numbered 10, after V lost 0 bases and J lost 6 bases. The CDR3 sequence: CASSLVWDRGSVAEAFF. The CDR3, as DNA: TGCGCCAGCAGCTTGGTCTGGGACAGGGGGTCTGTCGCTGAAGCTTTCTTT.

V usage is TRBV7-6 and J usage is TRBJ2-1; 8 nucleotides line up with TRBD2. Germline CDR1 and CDR2: SGHVS and FNYEAQ. The CDR3 extends over 17 amino acids. V lost 3 bases to trimming and J lost 2 bases; unmatched junction nucleotides: 9. The CDR3 is CASSFVVAGSAYNEQFF. CDR3 bases: TGTGCCAGCAGCTTCGTGGTAGCGGGGTCAGCCTACAATGAGCAGTTCTTC.

V is TRBV12-3 or TRBV12-4 and J is TRBJ1-1; TRBD1 matches at 7 bases. The CDR3 extends over 13 amino acids. V lost 6 bases, J lost 5 bases, and 6 bases stayed unmatched. For the CDR3, the DNA is TGTGCCAGCAGCATTGACAGGGTTACTGAAGCTTTCTTT. Its translation is CASSIDRVTEAFF.

The rearrangement uses TRBV2 and TRBJ2-5; D not certain. Germline CDR1 is SNHLY and CDR2 is FYNNEI. V dropped 5 bases and J dropped 3 bases, with 16 bases sitting between them. The CDR3 runs 15 residues. This chain's CDR3 is CASSLPNMAEETQYF. Written as DNA, the CDR3 is TGTGCCAGCAGTCTCCCAAACATGGCAGAAGAGACCCAGTACTTC.

V gene TRBV28 combines with J gene TRBJ2-6, with a possible D match to TRBD2 (5 bases). This CDR3 contains 15 residues. Per the germline V gene, CDR1 is MDHEN and CDR2 is SYDVKM. The V and J ends lost 5 bases and 0 bases respectively, with 8 bases between them. The CDR3 loop reads CASSKGSSGANVLTF. CDR3 coding DNA: TGTGCCAGCAGTAAAGGGAGCTCTGGGGCCAACGTCCTGACTTTC.